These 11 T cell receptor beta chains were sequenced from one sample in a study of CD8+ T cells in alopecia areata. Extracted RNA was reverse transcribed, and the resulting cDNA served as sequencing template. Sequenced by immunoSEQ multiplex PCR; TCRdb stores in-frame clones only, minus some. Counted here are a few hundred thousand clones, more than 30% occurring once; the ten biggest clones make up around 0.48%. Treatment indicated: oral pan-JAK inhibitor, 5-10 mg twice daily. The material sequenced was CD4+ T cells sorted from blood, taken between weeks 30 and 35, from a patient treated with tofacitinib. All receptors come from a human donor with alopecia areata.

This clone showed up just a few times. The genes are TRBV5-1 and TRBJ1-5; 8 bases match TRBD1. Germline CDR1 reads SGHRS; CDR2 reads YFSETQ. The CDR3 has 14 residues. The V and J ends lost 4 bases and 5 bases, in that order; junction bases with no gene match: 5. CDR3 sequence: CASSPGQGHQPQHF. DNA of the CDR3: TGCGCCAGCAGCCCCGGACAGGGTCATCAGCCCCAGCATTTT.

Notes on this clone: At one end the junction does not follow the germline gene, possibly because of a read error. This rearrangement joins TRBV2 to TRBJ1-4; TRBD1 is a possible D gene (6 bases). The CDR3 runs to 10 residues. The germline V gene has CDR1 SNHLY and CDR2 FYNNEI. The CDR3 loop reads CASSIRQVAF. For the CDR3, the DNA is TGTGCCAGCAGTATCAGACAGGTGGCTTTT. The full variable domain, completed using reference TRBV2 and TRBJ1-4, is EPEVTQTPSHQVTQMGQEVILRCVPISNHLYFYWYRQILGQKVEFLVSFYNNEISEKSEIFDDQFSVERPDGSNFTLKIRSTKLEDSAMYFCASSIRQVAFGSGTQLSVL.

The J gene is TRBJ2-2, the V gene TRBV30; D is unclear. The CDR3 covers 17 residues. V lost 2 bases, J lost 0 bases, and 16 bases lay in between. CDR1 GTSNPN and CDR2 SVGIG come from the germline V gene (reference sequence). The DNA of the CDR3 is TGTGCCTGGAGTTACCCCCTGAGCTCAGCGAACACCGGGGAGCTGTTTTTT. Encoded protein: CAWSYPLSSANTGELFF.

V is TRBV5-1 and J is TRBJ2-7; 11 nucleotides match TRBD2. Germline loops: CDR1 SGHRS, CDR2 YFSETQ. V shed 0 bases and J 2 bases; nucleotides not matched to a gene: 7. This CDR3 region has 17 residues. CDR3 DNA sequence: TGCGCCAGCAGCTTGGCAATGACTAGCGGGACACCCTACGAGCAGTACTTC. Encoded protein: CASSLAMTSGTPYEQYF.

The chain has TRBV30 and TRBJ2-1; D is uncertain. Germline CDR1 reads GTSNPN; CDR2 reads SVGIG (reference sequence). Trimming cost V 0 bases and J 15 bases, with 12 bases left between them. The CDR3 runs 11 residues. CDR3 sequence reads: CAWSVDSRVFF. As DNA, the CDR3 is TGTGCCTGGAGTGTGGATTCCCGTGTGTTCTTC. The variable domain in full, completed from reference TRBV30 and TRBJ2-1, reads SQTIHQWPATLVQPVGSPLSLECTVEGTSNPNLYWYRQAAGRGLQLLFYSVGIGQISSEVPQNLSASRPQDRQFILSSKKLLLSDSGFYLCAWSVDSRVFFGPGTRLTVL.

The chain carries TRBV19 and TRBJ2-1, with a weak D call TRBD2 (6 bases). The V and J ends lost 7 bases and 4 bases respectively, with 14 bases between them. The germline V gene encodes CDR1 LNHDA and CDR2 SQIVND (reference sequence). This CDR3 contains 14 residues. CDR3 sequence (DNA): TGTGCCAGTAAGAAGGCGGGACTGTACAATGAGCAGTTCTTC. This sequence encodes CASKKAGLYNEQFF.

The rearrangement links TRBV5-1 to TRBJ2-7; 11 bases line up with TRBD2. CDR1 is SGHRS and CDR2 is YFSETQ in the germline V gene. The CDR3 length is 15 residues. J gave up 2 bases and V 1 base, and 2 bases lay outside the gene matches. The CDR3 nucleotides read TGCGCCAGCAGCTTGACTAGCGGGGGACCCTACGAGCAGTACTTC. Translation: CASSLTSGGPYEQYF.

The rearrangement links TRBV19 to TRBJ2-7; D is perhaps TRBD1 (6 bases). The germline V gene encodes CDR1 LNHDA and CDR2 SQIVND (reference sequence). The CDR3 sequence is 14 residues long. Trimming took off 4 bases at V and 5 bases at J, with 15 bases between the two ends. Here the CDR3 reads CASSKGPRTDEQYF. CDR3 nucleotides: TGTGCCAGTAGTAAGGGGCCAAGGACAGACGAGCAGTACTTC.

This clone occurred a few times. Here the CDR3 DNA reads TGTGCCAGCTCACCACCCGAGAGGGAAAACATTCAGTACTTC. Protein: CASSPPERENIQYF. V usage is TRBV18 and J usage is TRBJ2-4, with D perhaps matching TRBD2 (5 bases). Trimming removed 0 bases at V and 5 bases at J, with 8 bases between. The CDR3 covers 14 residues. From germline, CDR1 is KGHSH and CDR2 LQKENI.

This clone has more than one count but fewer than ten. The DNA of the CDR3 is TGTGCCAGCAGCTTTACAGGGGCGTCCGAGCAGTACTTC. As protein: CASSFTGASEQYF. The chain combines TRBV5-4 with TRBJ2-7, with 7 positions matching TRBD1. This CDR3 contains 13 residues. Unmatched junction bases numbered 5, after V lost 2 bases and J lost 6 bases. CDR1 and CDR2 (germline): SGHNT, YYREEE (reference sequence).

The CDR3 DNA follows: TGCAGCGTCAGGAGGGACAATAATTCACCCCTCCACTTT. Translating gives CSVRRDNNSPLHF. The chain uses TRBV29-1 and TRBJ1-6; a weak D match, TRBD1 (6 bases). In germline, CDR1 is SQVTM, CDR2 ANQGSEA. Trimming left V 6 bases short and J 5 bases short, with 11 bases between. This CDR3 has 13 amino acids.